The 28 T cell receptor beta chains below all came from one sample that was sequenced in a study of cytotoxic CD8 clonotypes in ibrutinib-treated CLL. Using immunoSEQ multiplex PCR, the repertoire was profiled, and TCRdb retains in-frame clones only, with some absent. This table has approximately 130,000 clones, around 84% appearing once. The sample here was PBMCs, taken after 24 months of ibrutinib treatment. Every receptor here comes from a human donor with chronic lymphocytic leukemia.

CDR3 in DNA: TGTGCCAGCACCTTCGGGACAGGGGGGATCTACGAGCAGTACTTC. Residues: CASTFGTGGIYEQYF. The genes are TRBV27 and TRBJ2-7; 11 bases agree with TRBD1. The CDR3 loop spans 15 amino acids. Germline values: CDR1 MNHEY, CDR2 SMNVEV (reference sequence). The junction had 8 bases not matched to a gene; V was cut back by 7 bases and J by 3 bases.

The table lists this clone with a count of one. The J gene is TRBJ1-6, the V gene TRBV6-5; 7 bases agree with TRBD1. The CDR3 length is 15 residues. V trimming: 4 bases; J trimming: 8 bases; junction bases outside the gene matches: 8. From germline, CDR1 is MNHEY and CDR2 SVGAGI. CDR3 DNA sequence: TGTGCCAGCAGTTCGACAGGGATCGGGGATTCACCCCTCCACTTT. It specifies CASSSTGIGDSPLHF.

The chain has TRBV6-5 and TRBJ2-7; TRBD1 matches 9 bases. The CDR3 length is 14 residues. V lost 6 bases and J lost 6; bases outside the gene matches: 9. Germline-derived CDR1 and CDR2 are MNHEY and SVGAGI. The CDR3 here is CASSRDRVFFEQYF. The DNA for the CDR3 is TGTGCCAGCAGCCGGGACAGGGTGTTTTTCGAGCAGTACTTC.

The chain joins TRBV6-5 to TRBJ2-5, with 7 bases lining up with TRBD1. Germline trimming cut 6 bases from V and 2 bases from J; bases unmatched to any gene: 9. The length of the CDR3 is 15 residues. CDR1 and CDR2 (germline): MNHEY, SVGAGI. The CDR3 nucleotides are TGTGCCAGCAGCCTCCGGGACAGTAGGCAAGAGACCCAGTACTTC. Translating it yields CASSLRDSRQETQYF.

This chain connects TRBV27 to TRBJ2-7, with TRBD2 matching 7 bases. Per the germline V gene, CDR1 is MNHEY and CDR2 is SMNVEV (reference sequence). This CDR3 is 14 amino acids long. The V gene end was trimmed by 6 bases and the J gene end by 6 bases; junction bases not matched to a gene: 11. CDR3 amino acids: CASSPNGLVAEQYF. In DNA, the CDR3 is TGTGCCAGCAGCCCCAACGGACTAGTTGCCGAGCAGTACTTC.

The rearrangement links TRBV9 to TRBJ1-2; D unclear. This CDR3 has 12 residues. V lost 5 bases to trimming and J lost 8 bases, with 13 bases between them. CDR1 is SGDLS, CDR2 YYNGEE, per germline. CDR3 sequence reads: CASSQTHLGYTF. The CDR3 DNA reads as TGTGCCAGCAGTCAAACACACCTAGGCTACACCTTC. The full variable domain, with the rest looked up from reference TRBV9 and TRBJ1-2, is DSGVTQTPKHLITATGQRVTLRCSPRSGDLSVYWYQQSLDQGLQFLIQYYNGEERAKGNILERFSAQQFPDLHSELNLSSLELGDSALYFCASSQTHLGYTFGSGTRLTVV.

The chain has TRBV20-1 and TRBJ2-7, with a weak D call TRBD2 (5 bases). Germline V lookup: CDR1 DFQATT, CDR2 SNEGSKA (reference sequence). The CDR3 spans 10 residues. The V end lost 6 bases, the J end lost 7 bases, and 10 bases lay between the germline ends. The CDR3 nucleotides are TGCAGTGCCCGGGAACAAGAGCAGTACTTC. Amino acids: CSAREQEQYF.

The J gene is TRBJ1-4, the V gene TRBV2; D is unclear. Between the trimmed V and J ends, which lost 7 bases and 0 bases, there was a span of 9 bases. CDR3 length: 14 residues. The V gene's germline CDR1 is SNHLY and CDR2 FYNNEI. The CDR3 sequence: CASNSVATNEKLFF. CDR3 nucleotide sequence: TGTGCCAGCAACAGCGTAGCAACTAATGAAAAACTGTTTTTT.

This chain connects TRBV7-2 to TRBJ1-3; D gene unclear. Germline CDR1 is SGHTA and CDR2 is FQGNSA. Between the trimmed V and J ends, which lost 2 bases and 4 bases, there was a span of 6 bases. The CDR3 is 13 residues long. CDR3 residues: CASSLRIGNTIYF. The CDR3 coding sequence is TGTGCCAGCAGCTTAAGAATCGGAAACACCATATATTTT.

The chain links TRBV19 to TRBJ1-5, with TRBD1 matching over 7 bases. Germline V lookup: CDR1 LNHDA, CDR2 SQIVND (reference sequence). The CDR3 is 15 amino acids. Losses at the gene ends were 4 bases for V and 7 bases for J; bases not matched to a gene: 10. CDR3 bases: TGTGCCAGTAGTAGCTACAGGGGAAATGCACAGCCCCAGCATTTT. Its protein product is CASSSYRGNAQPQHF.

The chain recombines TRBV6-6 with TRBJ1-2; D is possibly TRBD1 (5 bases). CDR1 and CDR2 (germline): MNHNY, SVGAGI (reference sequence). The CDR3 is made up of 16 amino acids. The V and J ends lost 3 bases and 2 bases respectively, with 16 bases between them. CDR3 amino acids: CASSYGRVLKNYGYTF. For the CDR3, the DNA is TGTGCCAGCAGTTATGGCAGGGTATTGAAGAACTATGGCTACACCTTC.

This clone appeared once. The CDR3 spells CASSPRTEDYGYTF. The CDR3 DNA is TGTGCCAGCAGCCCTCGGACAGAGGACTATGGCTACACCTTC. The V call is TRBV7-6, the J call TRBJ1-2; D is perhaps TRBD1 (6 bases). CDR3 length equals 14 residues. Germline V gives CDR1 SGHVS, CDR2 FNYEAQ. Between the trimmed V and J ends, which lost 5 bases and 3 bases, there was a span of 13 bases. The full variable domain, with the rest looked up from reference TRBV7-6 and TRBJ1-2, is GAGVSQSPRYKVTKRGQDVALRCDPISGHVSLYWYRQALGQGPEFLTYFNYEAQQDKSGLPNDRFSAERPEGSISTLTIQRTEQRDSAMYRCASSPRTEDYGYTFGSGTRLTVV.

The genes are TRBV15 and TRBJ2-7; 11 bases line up with TRBD1. The ends lost 0 bases at V and 7 bases at J; junction bases unmatched: 8. CDR3 length: 16 residues. Germline CDR1 and CDR2: LNHNV and YYDKDF (reference sequence). This chain's CDR3 is CATSRDRGQGGGEQYF. CDR3 coding DNA: TGTGCCACCAGCAGAGATAGGGGACAGGGGGGCGGAGAGCAGTACTTC.

This clone has a handful of counts. This sequence joins TRBV5-1 and TRBJ1-1; no firm D call. With 4 bases removed from V and 0 bases from J, the gap between germline ends came to 19 bases. The germline gives CDR1 SGHRS, CDR2 YFSETQ. There are 17 residues in the CDR3. The CDR3 spells CASSPRGWGWMNTEAFF. CDR3 nucleotides: TGCGCCAGCAGCCCGCGAGGGTGGGGTTGGATGAACACTGAAGCTTTCTTT.

The chain carries TRBV7-6 and TRBJ2-2; D gene uncertain. The CDR3 spans 15 residues. The V gene's germline CDR1 is SGHVS and CDR2 FNYEAQ. The V end lost 5 bases, the J end lost 5 bases, and 15 bases lay between the germline ends. CDR3 coding DNA: TGTGCCAGCAGCACGGATCCCAGTATTACCGGGGAGCTGTTTTTT. Protein sequence: CASSTDPSITGELFF.

In its sample, this clone was seen once. The gene calls are TRBV10-1 and TRBJ1-1; the match to TRBD1 covers 10 bases. The CDR3 has 19 residues. Trimming took 4 bases from V and 0 from J; bases not matched to a gene: 14. Germline V gene lookup returns CDR1 WNHNN and CDR2 SYGVQD (reference sequence). The DNA of the CDR3 is TGCGCCAGCAGTGGAGTAAGACTGGACAGGGGGGAGATGAACACTGAAGCTTTCTTT. This sequence encodes CASSGVRLDRGEMNTEAFF.

The table lists this clone with a count of one. J is TRBJ2-3 and V is TRBV9, with 8 nucleotides matching TRBD1. The CDR3 length is 13 residues. Germline-derived CDR1 and CDR2 are SGDLS and YYNGEE. After removal of 3 bases from V and 4 bases from J, the junction contained 1 base not matched to a gene. This chain's CDR3 is CASSAGGADTQYF. The DNA for the CDR3 is TGTGCCAGCAGCGCAGGGGGCGCAGATACGCAGTATTTT.

This chain links TRBV14 with TRBJ2-1; 8 nucleotides align to TRBD1. This CDR3 contains 17 residues. After removal of 2 bases from V and 1 base from J, the junction contained 7 bases not matched to a gene. Germline CDR1 SGHDN, CDR2 FVKESK. The DNA of the CDR3 is TGTGCCAGCAGCCAAACGACAGGGGATTGGTCCTACAATGAGCAGTTCTTC. Encoded protein: CASSQTTGDWSYNEQFF.

V is TRBV10-3 and J is TRBJ1-6, with D possibly TRBD1 on 5 matching bases. V gave up 4 bases and J gave up 13 bases, with 17 bases separating them. Germline lookup yields CDR1 ENHRY and CDR2 SYGVKD. This CDR3 has 14 residues. CDR3 sequence: CAISAGRGISPLHF. DNA for the CDR3: TGTGCCATCAGTGCGGGACGTGGGATTTCGCCCCTCCACTTT.

The chain employs TRBV28 and TRBJ1-2; D might be TRBD1 (6 bases). Germline-derived CDR1 and CDR2 are MDHEN and SYDVKM. Trimming took 8 bases from V and 4 from J, leaving 14 bases between them. The CDR3 loop spans 13 amino acids. CDR3 sequence reads: CASDTGRTYGYTF. The CDR3 nucleotides read TGTGCCAGCGATACAGGGAGAACCTATGGCTACACCTTC.

V usage is TRBV4-3 and J usage is TRBJ1-5, with unresolved D. Trimming removed 1 base from V and 6 bases from J, with 7 bases in between. This CDR3 region has 13 residues. The germline gives CDR1 LGHNA, CDR2 YSLEER. For the CDR3, the DNA is TGCGCCAGCAGCCAAGCCTCGTTTCAGCCCCAGCATTTT. As protein: CASSQASFQPQHF.

The gene calls are TRBV6-6 and TRBJ2-3; the match to TRBD2 covers 11 bases. CDR1 and CDR2 (germline): MNHNY, SVGAGI (reference sequence). The CDR3 has 16 amino acids. The V gene end was trimmed by 5 bases and the J gene end by 6 bases; junction bases not matched to a gene: 10. The CDR3 DNA reads TGTGCCAGCAGTGGTGCGGGGACTAGCGGTTACGATACGCAGTATTTT. Amino acid sequence: CASSGAGTSGYDTQYF.

The chain joins TRBV2 to TRBJ1-5; TRBD1 is a possible D gene (6 bases). Germline V gene sequence: CDR1 SNHLY, CDR2 FYNNEI. This CDR3 is 16 amino acids long. With 4 bases removed from V and 1 base from J, the gap between germline ends came to 14 bases. In DNA, the CDR3 is TGTGCCAGCAGTGCTAGGGCAGGGGAAAGCAATCAGCCCCAGCATTTT. Its translation is CASSARAGESNQPQHF.

The genes are TRBV21-1 and TRBJ1-1. TRBV21-1 constitutes a pseudogene. The CDR3 consists of 10 residues. Written as DNA, the CDR3 is TGTGCCAGCAGCAAAGGACCAGCTTTCTTT. Translated: CASSKGPAFF.

The chain uses TRBV28 and TRBJ1-6; D perhaps matches TRBD1 (6 bases). V was cut by 11 bases and J by 6 bases, with 17 bases left in between. The CDR3 is made up of 14 amino acids. Germline CDR1 and CDR2: MDHEN and SYDVKM. DNA for the CDR3: TGTGCCGGAACTCAGGGGCTCCCTAATTCACCCCTCCACTTT. This codes for CAGTQGLPNSPLHF. Based on the CDR3 plus reference TRBV28 and TRBJ1-6, the full variable domain is DVKVTQSSRYLVKRTGEKVFLECVQDMDHENMFWYRQDPGLGLRLIYFSYDVKMKEKGDIPEGYSVSREKKERFSLILESASTNQTSMYLCAGTQGLPNSPLHFGNGTRLTVT.

The chain is built from TRBV7-2 and TRBJ2-3; 11 bases are a match to TRBD2. The CDR3 loop spans 16 amino acids. Germline CDR1 SGHTA, CDR2 FQGNSA. The junction had 6 bases not matched to a gene; V was cut back by 5 bases and J by 2 bases. DNA for the CDR3: TGTGCCAGCAGCCTCGGGACTAGCGGCTTCACAGATACGCAGTATTTT. Protein product: CASSLGTSGFTDTQYF.

The chain carries TRBV9 and TRBJ2-3; 8 bases map to TRBD2. CDR1 is SGDLS and CDR2 is YYNGEE in the germline V gene. The J segment lost 0 bases and the V segment lost 2 bases, leaving 8 bases of the junction unmatched. CDR3 length: 17 amino acids. DNA for the CDR3: TGTGCCAGCAGCGTGATGGGCGGGGGGCTAAGCACAGATACGCAGTATTTT. Its translation is CASSVMGGGLSTDTQYF.

CDR3 DNA sequence: TGTGCCAGCAGCCGAGAAACAGGGGCCGGGGAGCTGTTTTTT. This sequence encodes CASSRETGAGELFF. The rearrangement uses TRBV5-4 and TRBJ2-2, with TRBD1 matching 7 bases. Germline loops: CDR1 SGHNT, CDR2 YYREEE (reference sequence). The V and J ends lost 4 bases and 6 bases, in that order; junction bases with no gene match: 6. The CDR3 is 14 amino acids.